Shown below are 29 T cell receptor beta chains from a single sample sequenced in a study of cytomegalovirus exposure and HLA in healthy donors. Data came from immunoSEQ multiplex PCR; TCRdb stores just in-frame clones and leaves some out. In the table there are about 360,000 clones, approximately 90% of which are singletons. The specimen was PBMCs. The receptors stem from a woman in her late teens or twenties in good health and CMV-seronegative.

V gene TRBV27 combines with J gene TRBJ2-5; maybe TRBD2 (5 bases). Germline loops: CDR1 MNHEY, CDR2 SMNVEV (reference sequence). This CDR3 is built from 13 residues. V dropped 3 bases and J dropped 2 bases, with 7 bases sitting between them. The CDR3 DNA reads TGTGCCAGCAGTTTTCCGGGACAAGAGACCCAGTACTTC. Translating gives CASSFPGQETQYF.

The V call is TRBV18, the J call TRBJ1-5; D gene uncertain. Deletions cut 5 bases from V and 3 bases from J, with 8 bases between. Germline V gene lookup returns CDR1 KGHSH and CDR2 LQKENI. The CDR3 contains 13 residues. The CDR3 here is CASSGQPNQPQHF. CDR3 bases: TGTGCCAGCTCAGGGCAGCCCAATCAGCCCCAGCATTTT.

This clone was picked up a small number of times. CDR3 sequence reads: CASSLSGNNQPQHF. In nucleotides, the CDR3 is TGTGCCAGCAGCCTGTCAGGGAACAATCAGCCCCAGCATTTT. The rearrangement uses TRBV14 and TRBJ1-5; possible D gene TRBD1, 5 bases. V shed 4 bases and J shed 3 bases, with 10 bases lying between them. Looked up from germline, CDR1 is SGHDN and CDR2 is FVKESK. The CDR3 consists of 14 residues. Full variable domain (missing parts from reference TRBV14 and TRBJ1-5): EAGVTQFPSHSVIEKGQTVTLRCDPISGHDNLYWYRRVMGKEIKFLLHFVKESKQDESGMPNNRFLAERTGGTYSTLKVQPAELEDSGVYFCASSLSGNNQPQHFGDGTRLSIL.

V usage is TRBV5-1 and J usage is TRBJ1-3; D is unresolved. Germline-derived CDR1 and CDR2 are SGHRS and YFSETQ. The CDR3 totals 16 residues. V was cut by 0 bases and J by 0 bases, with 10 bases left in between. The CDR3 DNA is TGCGCCAGCAGCTTGGACAGTTTGAGCTCTGGAAACACCATATATTTT. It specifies CASSLDSLSSGNTIYF. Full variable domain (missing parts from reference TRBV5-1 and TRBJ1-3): KAGVTQTPRYLIKTRGQQVTLSCSPISGHRSVSWYQQTPGQGLQFLFEYFSETQRNKGNFPGRFSGRQFSNSRSEMNVSTLELGDSALYLCASSLDSLSSGNTIYFGEGSWLTVV.

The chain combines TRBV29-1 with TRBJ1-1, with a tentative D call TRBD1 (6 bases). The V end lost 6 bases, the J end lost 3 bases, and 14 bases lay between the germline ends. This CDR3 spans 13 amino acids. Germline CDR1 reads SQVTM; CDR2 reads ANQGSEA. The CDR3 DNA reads TGCAGCGTGGGGACATCGCTAGACACTGAAGCTTTCTTT. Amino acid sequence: CSVGTSLDTEAFF.

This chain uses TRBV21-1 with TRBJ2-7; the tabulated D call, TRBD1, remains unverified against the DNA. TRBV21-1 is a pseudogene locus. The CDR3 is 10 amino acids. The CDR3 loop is CASGAHEQYF. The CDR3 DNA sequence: TGTGCCAGCGGGGCCCACGAGCAGTACTTC.

The CDR3 loop is CSVVRTASLYGYTF. The CDR3 coding sequence is TGCAGCGTCGTGAGGACAGCTTCCCTCTATGGCTACACCTTC. The V call is TRBV29-1, the J call TRBJ1-2, with D perhaps TRBD1 (6 bases). Germline lookup yields CDR1 SQVTM and CDR2 ANQGSEA. The CDR3 has 14 residues. Trimming took off 6 bases at V and 4 bases at J, with 18 bases between the two ends.

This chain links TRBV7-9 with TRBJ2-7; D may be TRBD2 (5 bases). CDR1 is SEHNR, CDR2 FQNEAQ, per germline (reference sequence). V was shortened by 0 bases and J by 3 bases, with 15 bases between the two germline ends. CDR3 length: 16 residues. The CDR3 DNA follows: TGTGCCAGCAGCTTAGCGCCGAGGGTTGAGGACTACGAGCAGTACTTC. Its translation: CASSLAPRVEDYEQYF.

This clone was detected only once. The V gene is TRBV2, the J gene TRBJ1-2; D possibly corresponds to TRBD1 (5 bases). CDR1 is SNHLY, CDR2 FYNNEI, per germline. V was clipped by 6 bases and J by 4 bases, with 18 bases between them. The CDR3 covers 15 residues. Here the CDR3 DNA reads TGTGCCAGCAGCCCCGGGACTGCCTCTCTCTATGGCTACACCTTC. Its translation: CASSPGTASLYGYTF.

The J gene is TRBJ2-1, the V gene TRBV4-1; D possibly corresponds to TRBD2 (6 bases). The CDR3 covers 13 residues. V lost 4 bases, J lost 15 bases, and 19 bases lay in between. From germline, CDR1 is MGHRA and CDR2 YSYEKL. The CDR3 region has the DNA TGCGCCAGCAGCCGTGGAGGGCAAACTCACCGGTTCTTC. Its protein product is CASSRGGQTHRFF.

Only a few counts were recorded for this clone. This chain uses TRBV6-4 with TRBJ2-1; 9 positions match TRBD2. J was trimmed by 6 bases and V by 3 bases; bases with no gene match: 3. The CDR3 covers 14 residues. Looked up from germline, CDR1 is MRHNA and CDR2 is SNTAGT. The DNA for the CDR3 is TGTGCCAGCAGTGAGGGCGGGGGGGCCAATGAGCAGTTCTTC. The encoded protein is CASSEGGGANEQFF.

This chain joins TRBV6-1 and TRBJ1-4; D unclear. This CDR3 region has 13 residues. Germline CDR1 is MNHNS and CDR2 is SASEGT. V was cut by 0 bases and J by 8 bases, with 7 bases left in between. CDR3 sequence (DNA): TGTGCCAGCAGTGAAGCTGAGAGGGAAAAACTGTTTTTT. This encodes CASSEAEREKLFF.

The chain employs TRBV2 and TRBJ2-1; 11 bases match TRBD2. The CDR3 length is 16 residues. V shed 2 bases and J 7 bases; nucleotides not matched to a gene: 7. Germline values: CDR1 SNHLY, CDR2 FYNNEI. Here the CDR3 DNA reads TGTGCCAGCAGTGAAATGACTAGCGGGGCTCGGAATGAGCAGTTCTTC. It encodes CASSEMTSGARNEQFF.

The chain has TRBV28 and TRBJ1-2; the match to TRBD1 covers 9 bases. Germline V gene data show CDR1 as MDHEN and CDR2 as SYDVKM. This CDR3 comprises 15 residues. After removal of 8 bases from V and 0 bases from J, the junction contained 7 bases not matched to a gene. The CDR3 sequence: CASRSDRGANYGYTF. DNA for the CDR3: TGTGCCAGCCGTTCGGACAGGGGTGCTAACTATGGCTACACCTTC.

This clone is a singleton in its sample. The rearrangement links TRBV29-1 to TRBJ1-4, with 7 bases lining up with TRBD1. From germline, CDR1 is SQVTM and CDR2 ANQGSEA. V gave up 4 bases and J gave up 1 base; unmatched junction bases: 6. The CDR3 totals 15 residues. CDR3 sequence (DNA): TGCAGCGTTGGGATAAGGACAGGAACTAATGAAAAACTGTTTTTT. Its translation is CSVGIRTGTNEKLFF. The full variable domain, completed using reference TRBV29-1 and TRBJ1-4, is SAVISQKPSRDICQRGTSLTIQCQVDSQVTMMFWYRQQPGQSLTLIATANQGSEATYESGFVIDKFPISRPNLTFSTLTVSNMSPEDSSIYLCSVGIRTGTNEKLFFGSGTQLSVL.

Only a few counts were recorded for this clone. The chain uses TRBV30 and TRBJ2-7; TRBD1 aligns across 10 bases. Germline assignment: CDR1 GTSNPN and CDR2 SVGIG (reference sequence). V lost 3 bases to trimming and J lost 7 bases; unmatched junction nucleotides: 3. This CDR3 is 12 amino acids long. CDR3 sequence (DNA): TGTGCCTGGAGGGGGACAGGGGAAGAGCAGTACTTC. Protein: CAWRGTGEEQYF.

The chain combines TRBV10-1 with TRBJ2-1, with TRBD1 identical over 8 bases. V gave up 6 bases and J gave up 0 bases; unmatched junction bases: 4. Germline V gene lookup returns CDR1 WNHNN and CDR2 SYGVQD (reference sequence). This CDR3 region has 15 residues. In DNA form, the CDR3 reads TGCGCCAGCAGGAGGACAGGGAGCTCCTACAATGAGCAGTTCTTC. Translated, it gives CASRRTGSSYNEQFF.

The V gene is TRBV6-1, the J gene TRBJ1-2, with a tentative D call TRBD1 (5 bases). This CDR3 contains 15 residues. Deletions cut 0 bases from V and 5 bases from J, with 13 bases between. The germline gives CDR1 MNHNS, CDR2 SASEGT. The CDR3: CASSEAGRVVYGYTF. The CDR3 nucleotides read TGTGCCAGCAGTGAAGCCGGCAGGGTGGTTTATGGCTACACCTTC.

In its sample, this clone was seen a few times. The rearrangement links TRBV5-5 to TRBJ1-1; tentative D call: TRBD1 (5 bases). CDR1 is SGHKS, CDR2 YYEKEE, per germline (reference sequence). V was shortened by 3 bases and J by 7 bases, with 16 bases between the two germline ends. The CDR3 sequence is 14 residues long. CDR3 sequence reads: CASSSRDAKNEAFF. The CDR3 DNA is TGTGCCAGCAGCTCCAGGGATGCCAAAAATGAAGCTTTCTTT.

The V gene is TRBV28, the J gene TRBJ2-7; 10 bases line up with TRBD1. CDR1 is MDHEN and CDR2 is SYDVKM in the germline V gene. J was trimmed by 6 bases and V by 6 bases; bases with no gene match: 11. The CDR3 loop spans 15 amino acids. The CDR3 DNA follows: TGTGCCAGCAGCCAGGGGGGGACAGGGGTCGGCGAGCAGTACTTC. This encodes CASSQGGTGVGEQYF.

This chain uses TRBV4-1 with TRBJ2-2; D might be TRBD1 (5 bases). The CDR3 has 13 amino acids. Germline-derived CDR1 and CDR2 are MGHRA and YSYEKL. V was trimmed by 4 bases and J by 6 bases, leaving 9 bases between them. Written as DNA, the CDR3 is TGCGCCAGCAGCCCTTTCAGGGCCGGGGAGCTGTTTTTT. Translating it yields CASSPFRAGELFF.

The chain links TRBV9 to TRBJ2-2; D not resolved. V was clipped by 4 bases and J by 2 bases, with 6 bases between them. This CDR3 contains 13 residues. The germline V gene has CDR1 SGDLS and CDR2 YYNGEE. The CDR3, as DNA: TGTGCCAGCAGCTTTTTAAACACCGGGGAGCTGTTTTTT. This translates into CASSFLNTGELFF.

The CDR3 bases are TGTGCCAGCAGTTTGGGACTTCTTATCTACGAGCAGTACTTC. Protein: CASSLGLLIYEQYF. This rearrangement joins TRBV28 to TRBJ2-7; TRBD2 is a possible D gene (6 bases). In germline, CDR1 is MDHEN, CDR2 SYDVKM. V was pared by 3 bases and J by 3 bases, with 12 bases between. The CDR3 spans 14 residues.

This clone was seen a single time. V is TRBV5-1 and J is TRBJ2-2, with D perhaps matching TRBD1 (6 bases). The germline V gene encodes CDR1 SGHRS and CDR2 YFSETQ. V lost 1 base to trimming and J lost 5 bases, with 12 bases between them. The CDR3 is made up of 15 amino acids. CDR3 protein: CASSLHRVSTGELFF. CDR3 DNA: TGCGCCAGCAGCTTGCACAGGGTGAGTACCGGGGAGCTGTTTTTT.

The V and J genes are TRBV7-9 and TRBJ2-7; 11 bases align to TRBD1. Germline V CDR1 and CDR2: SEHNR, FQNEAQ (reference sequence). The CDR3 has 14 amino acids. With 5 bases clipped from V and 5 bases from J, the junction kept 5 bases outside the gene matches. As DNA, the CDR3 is TGTGCCAGCAGCCGAGGACAGGGGGCCCACGAGCAGTACTTC. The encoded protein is CASSRGQGAHEQYF.

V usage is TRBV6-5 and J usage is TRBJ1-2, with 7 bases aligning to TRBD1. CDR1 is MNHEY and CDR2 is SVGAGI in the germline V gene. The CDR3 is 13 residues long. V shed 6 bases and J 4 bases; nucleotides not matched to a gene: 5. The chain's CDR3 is CASRRDSIYGYTF. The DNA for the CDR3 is TGTGCCAGCAGAAGGGACAGTATCTATGGCTACACCTTC.

In DNA form, the CDR3 reads TGTGCCAGCAGCCCCGACAGGGGCGGTCAGCCCCAGCATTTT. Amino acid sequence: CASSPDRGGQPQHF. The gene calls are TRBV7-9 and TRBJ1-5; 8 nucleotides align to TRBD1. The CDR3 extends over 14 amino acids. V lost 5 bases and J lost 6; bases outside the gene matches: 6. Germline V gene sequence: CDR1 SEHNR, CDR2 FQNEAQ (reference sequence).

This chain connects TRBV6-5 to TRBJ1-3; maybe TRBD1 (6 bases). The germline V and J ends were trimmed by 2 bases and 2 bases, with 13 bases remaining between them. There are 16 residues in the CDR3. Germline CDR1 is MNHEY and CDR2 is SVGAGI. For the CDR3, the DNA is TGTGCCAGCAGTTACGGGGGACACCCCCCTGGAAACACCATATATTTT. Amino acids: CASSYGGHPPGNTIYF.

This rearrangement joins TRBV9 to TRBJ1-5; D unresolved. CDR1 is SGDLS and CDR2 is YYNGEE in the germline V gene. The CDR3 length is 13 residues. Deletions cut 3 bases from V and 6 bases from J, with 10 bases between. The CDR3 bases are TGTGCCAGCAGCGGGACTAGCGGTCAGCCCCAGCATTTT. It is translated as CASSGTSGQPQHF.